Here is one TCR beta chain with its context. This sample was included in a study of blood T cell repertoires in COVID-19. The CDR3 covers 11 residues. V shed 3 bases and J shed 11 bases, with 13 bases lying between them. Germline V gene sequence: CDR1 DFQATT, CDR2 SNEGSKA (reference sequence). The method was immunoSEQ multiplex PCR; TCRdb's version includes in-frame clones alone and lacks a portion of them. Of around 140,000 clones detected, 87% appear once; the ten largest clones hold around 6.5%. This chain links TRBV20-1 with TRBJ1-1, with TRBD1 as a possible D gene (5 bases). The sequenced sample consisted of peripheral blood. The source of this sequence is a man older than 75 with acute or convalescent COVID-19. Here the CDR3 reads CSASWQGSAFF. The CDR3 DNA reads as TGCAGTGCTAGTTGGCAGGGTTCGGCTTTCTTT.